This passage covers 17 T cell receptor beta chains from one sample sequenced in a study of T cells in localized non-small cell lung cancer. Assay: immunoSEQ multiplex PCR; the TCRdb copy retains only in-frame clones and omits some. The profile shows about 3,500 clones, less than 30% of them singletons. The sequences come from lung tumor tissue, collected before any cancer treatment. The receptors come from a man between 35 and 75 years old with stage I lung adenocarcinoma.

The chain employs TRBV28 and TRBJ2-7; TRBD2 matches 14 bases. The V gene's germline CDR1 is MDHEN and CDR2 SYDVKM. V lost 6 bases and J lost 2; bases outside the gene matches: 12. The CDR3 is 18 amino acids. The DNA for the CDR3 is TGTGCCAGCAGCCCGGGACTAGCGGGAGTAATCCTTACCTACGAGCAGTACTTC. It translates to CASSPGLAGVILTYEQYF.

The chain carries TRBV23-1 and TRBJ2-5; D gene unclear. TRBV23-1 is an open reading frame whose function is uncertain. The CDR3 totals 13 residues. The V gene lost 6 bases and the J gene lost 7 bases, with 15 bases spanning the gap. The CDR3 DNA follows: TGCGCCAGCAGCTCGTCCCCCCACGGGACCCAGTACTTC. Translated: CASSSSPHGTQYF.

The chain joins TRBV6-8 to TRBJ1-5; D not resolved. The V and J ends lost 6 bases and 0 bases respectively, with 9 bases between them. Germline V gene sequence: CDR1 MNHGY, CDR2 SAAAGT. The CDR3 consists of 14 residues. The CDR3 sequence is CASSDGYSNQPQHF. In nucleotides, the CDR3 is TGTGCCAGCAGCGACGGATATAGCAATCAGCCCCAGCATTTT.

A few counts support this clone. The V and J genes are TRBV6-8 and TRBJ2-7, with 9 nucleotides matching TRBD1. Germline V CDR1 and CDR2: MNHGY, SAAAGT. CDR3 length: 15 residues. V lost 0 bases to trimming and J lost 2 bases; unmatched junction nucleotides: 2. The CDR3 sequence: CASSYSGQGTYEQYF. CDR3 sequence (DNA): TGTGCCAGCAGTTACTCAGGACAGGGGACCTACGAGCAGTACTTC.

This rearrangement joins TRBV18 to TRBJ2-2; D perhaps matches TRBD1 (6 bases). The length of the CDR3 is 16 residues. Trimming shortened V by 1 base and J by 8 bases, and 17 bases separated the two germline ends. Germline V gives CDR1 KGHSH, CDR2 LQKENI. The CDR3 bases are TGTGCCAGCTCACCACTGGCCAGGGGAAATGCTGGGGAGCTGTTTTTT. Translating gives CASSPLARGNAGELFF.

The rearrangement joins TRBV29-1 to TRBJ2-7; D is unclear. This CDR3 comprises 17 residues. V dropped 4 bases and J dropped 3 bases, with 25 bases sitting between them. Germline V CDR1 and CDR2: SQVTM, ANQGSEA. The CDR3 nucleotides are TGCAGCGTTGCGGAGCCCACGGGTAGTCTTAAAGACTACGAGCAGTACTTC. It codes for CSVAEPTGSLKDYEQYF.

The chain carries TRBV30 and TRBJ2-7, with 12 nucleotides matching TRBD2. The junction had 7 bases not matched to a gene; V was cut back by 0 bases and J by 4 bases. CDR3 length equals 16 residues. In germline, CDR1 is GTSNPN, CDR2 SVGIG (reference sequence). Here the CDR3 DNA reads TGTGCCTGGAGTGTACGGACTAGCGGGATTGGATACGAGCAGTACTTC. Residues: CAWSVRTSGIGYEQYF.

This clone has a handful of counts. The chain links TRBV7-5 to TRBJ1-2; the DNA was not compared with TRBD1, the D call given in the table. TRBV7-5 is classified as a pseudogene. The CDR3 spans 14 residues. CDR3 region: CASSGDRNWDGYTF. CDR3 nucleotides: TGTGCCAGCAGCGGTGACAGGAACTGGGATGGCTACACCTTC.

V is TRBV11-3 and J is TRBJ2-1; 16 nucleotides align to TRBD2. The V and J ends lost 0 bases and 7 bases, in that order; junction bases with no gene match: 9. Germline V lookup: CDR1 SGHNT, CDR2 YENEEA. The CDR3 is made up of 19 amino acids. The CDR3 spells CASSLESLGLAGGPNEQFF. The DNA of the CDR3 is TGTGCCAGCAGCTTAGAGAGTCTGGGACTAGCGGGGGGGCCGAATGAGCAGTTCTTC. Filled out from reference TRBV11-3 and TRBJ2-1, the complete variable domain reads EAGVVQSPRYKIIEKKQPVAFWCNPISGHNTLYWYLQNLGQGPELLIRYENEEAVDDSQLPKDRFSAERLKGVDSTLKIQPAELGDSAVYLCASSLESLGLAGGPNEQFFGPGTRLTVL.

This clone was detected a few times. The V call is TRBV7-5, the J call TRBJ2-5; the table's D call of TRBD2 was not tested on the DNA. TRBV7-5 is termed a pseudogene. The CDR3 totals 16 residues. The CDR3 DNA is TGTGCCAGCAGCCTCCTCCCAGCGGGATACCAAGAGACCCAGTACTTC. Translating it yields CASSLLPAGYQETQYF.

This clone was seen a few times. The chain employs TRBV19 and TRBJ1-5; 7 nucleotides align to TRBD1. V shed 4 bases and J 7 bases; nucleotides not matched to a gene: 7. The CDR3 loop spans 14 amino acids. The germline V gene has CDR1 LNHDA and CDR2 SQIVND (reference sequence). This chain's CDR3 is CASSTTGVGQPQHF. As DNA, the CDR3 is TGTGCCAGTAGTACCACAGGGGTAGGACAGCCCCAGCATTTT.

The chain employs TRBV28 and TRBJ2-5; 7 bases are shared with TRBD2. Trimming cost V 5 bases and J 4 bases; bases outside gene matches: 7. The germline V gene has CDR1 MDHEN and CDR2 SYDVKM. The CDR3 consists of 14 residues. The CDR3 sequence: CASSPRDYRETQYF. The CDR3 DNA reads TGTGCCAGCAGTCCACGGGACTACAGAGAGACCCAGTACTTC.

This clone appeared a few times. The chain couples TRBV6-8 to TRBJ2-3; no definite D call. The CDR3 totals 14 residues. The germline V gene encodes CDR1 MNHGY and CDR2 SAAAGT. Trimming left V 7 bases short and J 3 bases short, with 14 bases between. The CDR3 is CASTDGFETDTQYF. CDR3 sequence (DNA): TGTGCCAGCACCGATGGGTTTGAGACAGATACGCAGTATTTT.

The chain employs TRBV19 and TRBJ1-2, with 7 bases fitting TRBD1. Per the germline V gene, CDR1 is LNHDA and CDR2 is SQIVND (reference sequence). This CDR3 comprises 16 residues. After removal of 9 bases from V and 0 bases from J, the junction contained 13 bases not matched to a gene. The CDR3 nucleotides are TGTGCCAGCTCCCAACTCGGACAGGCATCTAACTATGGCTACACCTTC. This codes for CASSQLGQASNYGYTF.

The chain carries TRBV30 and TRBJ1-4; D gene uncertain. Germline values: CDR1 GTSNPN, CDR2 SVGIG (reference sequence). V lost 2 bases and J lost 5, with 18 bases in between. This CDR3 has 16 residues. The CDR3 DNA follows: TGTGCCTGGAGTCCCTTCATCGGCAGTAACAATGAAAAACTGTTTTTT. Protein product: CAWSPFIGSNNEKLFF. The full variable domain, with the rest looked up from reference TRBV30 and TRBJ1-4, is SQTIHQWPATLVQPVGSPLSLECTVEGTSNPNLYWYRQAAGRGLQLLFYSVGIGQISSEVPQNLSASRPQDRQFILSSKKLLLSDSGFYLCAWSPFIGSNNEKLFFGSGTQLSVL.

The rearrangement joins TRBV25-1 to TRBJ1-1; no reliable D call. Trimming took off 8 bases at V and 1 base at J, with 14 bases between the two ends. CDR1 is MGHDK, CDR2 SYGVNS, per germline. CDR3 length equals 14 residues. The CDR3 loop is CASWGGWGNTEAFF. CDR3 nucleotides: TGTGCCAGCTGGGGTGGGTGGGGGAACACTGAAGCTTTCTTT.

The gene calls are TRBV6-8 and TRBJ1-5, with 10 bases aligning to TRBD1. The germline CDR1 and CDR2 sequences are MNHGY and SAAAGT. The CDR3 spans 21 residues. V dropped 7 bases and J dropped 0; count of bases not matched to a gene: 21. Here the CDR3 DNA reads TGTGCCAGCACACAAGGAGGGACAGGGGCGAAAATAAACTATAGCAATCAGCCCCAGCATTTT. Its translation is CASTQGGTGAKINYSNQPQHF.